This TCR beta chain was documented in a study of identical twins. TCRdb used MiXCR to reprocess the 5' RACE reads, holding one entry per CDR3 protein. Of hundreds of thousands of distinct CDR3 sequences in the sample, around 7% were seen once. Whole-study results and caveats: The study drew conclusions from cross-sectional statistical analysis, not from following the same donors. Out-of-frame sharing of TCR alpha in monozygotic twins was underestimated by models.

This clonotype occurred a few times. Antigen: not known. Trimming took 2 bases from V and 0 from J; bases not matched to a gene: 6. From germline, CDR1 is SGHRS and CDR2 YFSETQ. The CDR3 has 16 amino acids. Every sampled donor was Caucasian and healthy. These sequences were also reported in another study, on yellow fever vaccine responses in identical twins.

The sequencing input was memory (CD45RO+) T cells sorted from blood. This chain connects TRBV5-1 to TRBJ2-3; 7 positions agree with TRBD2. The TCR originated in a woman between 18 and 29 years old in good health. CDR3 region: CASSFSKRGSTDTQYF. The CDR3 bases are TGCGCCAGCAGCTTTAGTAAGCGGGGCAGCACAGATACGCAGTATTTT.